Below are 7 T cell receptor beta chains sequenced from a single sample in a study of blood T cell repertoires in COVID-19. Only in-frame clones appear in the TCRdb table, and some are missing; sequencing was by immunoSEQ multiplex PCR. Counted here are nearly 350,000 clones, roughly 84% occurring once; the ten biggest clones make up roughly 1%. Sequenced: PBMCs or T cells enriched from blood (not recorded which). The receptors stem from a woman aged 25 to 39 who had recovered from COVID-19.

The chain couples TRBV7-9 to TRBJ1-4; tentatively, D is TRBD1 (5 bases). Germline assignment: CDR1 SEHNR and CDR2 FQNEAQ (reference sequence). V was cut by 4 bases and J by 3 bases, with 12 bases left in between. CDR3 length: 15 amino acids. The CDR3 DNA is TGTGCCAGCAGCTCGGAAACGACAGCTAATGAAAAACTGTTTTTT. Its translation: CASSSETTANEKLFF.

By share of the sample, this clone is medium-sized. The CDR3, as DNA: TGTGCCAGCAGCTTAGCCTGGAACACCGGGACAGATAATTCACCCCTCCACTTT. Residues: CASSLAWNTGTDNSPLHF. This chain uses TRBV7-9 with TRBJ1-6; 7 bases agree with TRBD1. J was trimmed by 5 bases and V by 0 bases; bases with no gene match: 10. This CDR3 spans 18 amino acids. Germline CDR1 reads SEHNR; CDR2 reads FQNEAQ (reference sequence). Full variable domain (remainder filled in from reference TRBV7-9 and TRBJ1-6): DTGVSQNPRHKITKRGQNVTFRCDPISEHNRLYWYRQTLGQGPEFLTYFQNEAQLEKSRLLSDRFSAERPKGSFSTLEIQRTEQGDSAMYLCASSLAWNTGTDNSPLHFGNGTRLTVT.

The chain recombines TRBV11-2 with TRBJ2-7, with 7 bases matching TRBD1. Germline CDR1 SGHAT, CDR2 FQNNGV. CDR3 length: 16 residues. V gave up 5 bases and J gave up 2 bases; unmatched junction bases: 12. The CDR3 bases are TGTGCCAGCAGCCCGAATCGGGACAGTTTTCCCTACGAGCAGTACTTC. Translation: CASSPNRDSFPYEQYF. The whole variable domain, filled in from reference TRBV11-2 and TRBJ2-7, reads EAGVAQSPRYKIIEKRQSVAFWCNPISGHATLYWYQQILGQGPKLLIQFQNNGVVDDSQLPKDRFSAERLKGVDSTLKIQPAKLEDSAVYLCASSPNRDSFPYEQYFGPGTRLTVT.

The genes are TRBV7-9 and TRBJ1-3; the D is unclear. Trimming removed 5 bases from V and 2 bases from J, with 10 bases in between. The CDR3 length is 14 residues. Germline loops: CDR1 SEHNR, CDR2 FQNEAQ (reference sequence). The CDR3 protein is CASSRTSTGNTIYF. CDR3 sequence (DNA): TGTGCCAGCAGCAGGACTTCTACTGGAAACACCATATATTTT.

This chain links TRBV10-3 with TRBJ1-4, with TRBD1 as a possible D gene (6 bases). The CDR3 runs 15 residues. Germline lookup yields CDR1 ENHRY and CDR2 SYGVKD. Trimming left V 2 bases short and J 5 bases short, with 12 bases between. Here the CDR3 DNA reads TGTGCCATCAGTGAGGCGCAGGGACAAAATGAAAAACTGTTTTTT. Amino acid sequence: CAISEAQGQNEKLFF.

This clone was recorded only once. This chain joins TRBV29-1 and TRBJ2-7, with TRBD1 as a possible D gene (5 bases). The V gene's germline CDR1 is SQVTM and CDR2 ANQGSEA. This CDR3 is 13 amino acids long. The V end was cut by 0 bases, the J end by 0 bases, with 6 bases between. Here the CDR3 reads CSVEDDSSYEQYF. CDR3 nucleotides: TGCAGCGTTGAAGACGACAGCTCCTACGAGCAGTACTTC.

The V and J genes are TRBV7-9 and TRBJ2-2; D is perhaps TRBD1 (6 bases). Trimming shortened V by 1 base and J by 3 bases, and 15 bases separated the two germline ends. From germline, CDR1 is SEHNR and CDR2 FQNEAQ (reference sequence). This CDR3 spans 17 amino acids. This chain's CDR3 is CASSLGRRQADTGELFF. DNA of the CDR3: TGTGCCAGCAGCTTAGGTAGGAGACAGGCTGACACCGGGGAGCTGTTTTTT.